These T cell receptor beta chains were read from a single sample in a study of blood T cell repertoires in COVID-19. Profiling relied on immunoSEQ multiplex PCR, and the TCRdb table lists in-frame clones only, not all of them. The sample lists roughly 120,000 clones, roughly 82% occurring once. The sequencing sample was made of peripheral blood. Source of these receptors: a human donor in a cohort sampled during active COVID-19. Both conserved end residues are part of each CDR3. Fields, in order: CDR3 protein, CDR3 DNA, J gene, clone size, D gene, V gene. A D gene is named only where the DNA matches it firmly. Part of the rows lack a size; the others show once, few, many or a class for expanded clones.

cdr3_aa: CASSLHGEGNQPQHF
cdr3_nt: TGCGCCAGCAGCTTGCACGGGGAAGGCAATCAGCCCCAGCATTTT
j_call: TRBJ1-5
clone_size: .
d_call: .
v_call: TRBV5-1

cdr3_aa: CASSVSTGDRAFNEQFF
cdr3_nt: TGTGCCAGCAGCGTGTCCACGGGGGACAGGGCGTTCAATGAGCAGTTCTTC
j_call: TRBJ2-1
clone_size: .
d_call: TRBD1
v_call: TRBV9

cdr3_aa: CASLGRGIGANVLTF
cdr3_nt: TGTGCTTCGCTCGGGAGGGGGATTGGGGCCAACGTCCTGACTTTC
j_call: TRBJ2-6
clone_size: .
d_call: TRBD2
v_call: TRBV24-1

cdr3_aa: CASSLQSGINTGELFF
cdr3_nt: TGTGCCAGCAGCTTGCAAAGCGGGATTAACACCGGGGAGCTGTTTTTT
j_call: TRBJ2-2
clone_size: .
d_call: TRBD2
v_call: TRBV5-6

cdr3_aa: CASSTYRGYRDEQYF
cdr3_nt: TGTGCCAGCAGTACCTATAGGGGGTACAGGGACGAGCAGTACTTC
j_call: TRBJ2-7
clone_size: .
d_call: .
v_call: TRBV28

cdr3_aa: CASRTGTDTQYF
cdr3_nt: TGTGCCAGTAGAACAGGGACAGATACGCAGTATTTT
j_call: TRBJ2-3
clone_size: .
d_call: .
v_call: TRBV19

cdr3_aa: CAWKSGVDTQYF
cdr3_nt: TGTGCCTGGAAATCGGGAGTGGATACGCAGTATTTT
j_call: TRBJ2-3
clone_size: .
d_call: .
v_call: TRBV30

cdr3_aa: CASSLSLRENTEAFF
cdr3_nt: TGTGCCAGCAGTTTATCTCTCAGGGAGAACACTGAAGCTTTCTTT
j_call: TRBJ1-1
clone_size: .
d_call: .
v_call: TRBV27

cdr3_aa: CASSRDRGEQYF
cdr3_nt: TGTGCCAGCTCACGAGACAGGGGCGAGCAGTACTTC
j_call: TRBJ2-7
clone_size: .
d_call: TRBD1
v_call: TRBV18

cdr3_aa: CASSQTVPGNTIYF
cdr3_nt: TGTGCCAGCAGTCAGACAGTCCCTGGAAACACCATATATTTT
j_call: TRBJ1-3
clone_size: .
d_call: .
v_call: TRBV6-6

cdr3_aa: CASSFVGGSTGELFF
cdr3_nt: TGCGCCAGCAGCTTCGTGGGAGGGAGCACCGGGGAGCTGTTTTTT
j_call: TRBJ2-2
clone_size: .
d_call: TRBD2
v_call: TRBV5-1

cdr3_aa: CASSLGHLGATEAFF
cdr3_nt: TGTGCCAGTAGTCTCGGACATTTGGGCGCCACTGAAGCTTTCTTT
j_call: TRBJ1-1
clone_size: .
d_call: .
v_call: TRBV19

cdr3_aa: CASSLVQDRAGYTF
cdr3_nt: TGCGCCAGCAGCTTGGTACAGGACAGGGCTGGCTACACCTTC
j_call: TRBJ1-2
clone_size: .
d_call: TRBD1
v_call: TRBV5-1

cdr3_aa: CASSRLAGSYEQYF
cdr3_nt: TGTGCCAGCAGTAGACTAGCGGGATCTTACGAGCAGTACTTC
j_call: TRBJ2-7
clone_size: few
d_call: TRBD2
v_call: TRBV28

cdr3_aa: CASSDWTSGRYEQYF
cdr3_nt: TGCGCCAGCAGTGATTGGACTAGCGGGAGGTACGAGCAGTACTTC
j_call: TRBJ2-7
clone_size: .
d_call: TRBD2
v_call: TRBV10-1

cdr3_aa: CASSQESSDETQYF
cdr3_nt: TGTGCCAGCAGCCAAGAGAGTAGCGATGAGACCCAGTACTTC
j_call: TRBJ2-5
clone_size: .
d_call: .
v_call: TRBV3-1/TRBV3-2

cdr3_aa: CASSTDGGSEQYF
cdr3_nt: TGTGCCAGTAGTACGGACGGGGGTAGCGAGCAGTACTTC
j_call: TRBJ2-7
clone_size: .
d_call: .
v_call: TRBV19

cdr3_aa: CASSLLGANYGYTF
cdr3_nt: TGTGCCAGCAGCTTACTAGGGGCTAACTATGGCTACACCTTC
j_call: TRBJ1-2
clone_size: .
d_call: .
v_call: TRBV7-2

cdr3_aa: CASNPPTGLANTEAFF
cdr3_nt: TGTGCCAGCAACCCCCCAACAGGGTTGGCGAACACTGAAGCTTTCTTT
j_call: TRBJ1-1
clone_size: few
d_call: .
v_call: TRBV6-6

cdr3_aa: CASSSVWGQGNYGYTF
cdr3_nt: TGTGCCAGCAGCTCGGTGTGGGGTCAGGGGAACTATGGCTACACCTTC
j_call: TRBJ1-2
clone_size: .
d_call: .
v_call: TRBV11-2